The 11 T cell receptor beta chains in this list originate from one sample, sequenced in a study of blood T cell repertoires in COVID-19. The repertoire was sequenced with immunoSEQ multiplex PCR; TCRdb's copy has only in-frame clones and lacks some. Here the sample spans 100,000 to 150,000 clones, approximately 90% being singletons. Specimen: peripheral blood. Receptors originate from a man over 45 with active or convalescent COVID-19.

This chain joins TRBV28 and TRBJ2-1; D unclear. The CDR3 contains 15 residues. The V and J ends lost 7 bases and 2 bases respectively, with 15 bases between them. Germline V gives CDR1 MDHEN, CDR2 SYDVKM. Here the CDR3 DNA reads TGTGCCAGCACCCCCGCAGAAAACACCTACAATGAGCAGTTCTTC. This codes for CASTPAENTYNEQFF.

In its sample, this clone was seen once. CDR3 DNA: TGCGCCAGCAGCTTAGGACTAGCGGACTACGAGCAGTACTTC. Amino acid sequence: CASSLGLADYEQYF. The chain has TRBV5-1 and TRBJ2-7; 10 bases align to TRBD2. Germline-derived CDR1 and CDR2 are SGHRS and YFSETQ. With 2 bases clipped from V and 3 bases from J, the junction kept 2 bases outside the gene matches. The CDR3 runs to 14 residues.

The chain recombines TRBV3-1 (or the pseudogene TRBV3-2) with TRBJ2-1; D is possibly TRBD1 (5 bases). Per germline, CDR1 LGHDT and CDR2 YNNKEL (reference sequence). Trimming pared 0 bases from V and 6 bases from J, leaving 9 bases between. This CDR3 spans 14 amino acids. The CDR3 loop reads CASSQDPRANEQFF. CDR3 sequence (DNA): TGTGCCAGCAGCCAAGATCCCAGGGCCAATGAGCAGTTCTTC.

The chain links TRBV10-1 to TRBJ2-7, with 7 bases fitting TRBD1. Germline V gives CDR1 WNHNN, CDR2 SYGVQD (reference sequence). This CDR3 is 13 amino acids long. Trimming at V came to 10 bases and at J to 6 bases, leaving 12 bases not matched to a gene. CDR3 bases: TGCGCCACTGGACAGGCCGGGTCGCGCGAGCAGTACTTC. Encoded protein: CATGQAGSREQYF.

The genes are TRBV7-8 and TRBJ2-6; 7 positions match TRBD1. Per germline, CDR1 SGHVS and CDR2 FQNEAQ. The CDR3 is made up of 17 amino acids. After removal of 8 bases from V and 0 bases from J, the junction contained 10 bases not matched to a gene. In DNA, the CDR3 is TGTGCCAGCCACCGGGACAGTTTCCTCTCTGGGGCCAACGTCCTGACTTTC. Translating gives CASHRDSFLSGANVLTF.

The chain employs TRBV9 and TRBJ2-3, with TRBD2 identical over 7 bases. CDR3 size: 16 residues. V was pared by 4 bases and J by 2 bases, with 10 bases of the junction left unmatched. From germline, CDR1 is SGDLS and CDR2 YYNGEE. The CDR3 protein is CASSREPGGTTDTQYF. As DNA, the CDR3 is TGTGCCAGCAGCCGAGAGCCGGGGGGAACCACAGATACGCAGTATTTT.

The chain joins TRBV6-5 to TRBJ2-7; 14 bases align to TRBD2. CDR3 size: 16 residues. Looked up from germline, CDR1 is MNHEY and CDR2 is SVGAGI. V lost 4 bases, J lost 3 bases, and 5 bases stayed unmatched. In nucleotides, the CDR3 is TGTGCCAGCAGTTCCGGGACTAGCGGGGGCCGCTACGAGCAGTACTTC. Translated: CASSSGTSGGRYEQYF.

This chain links TRBV10-2 with TRBJ2-1; 7 positions agree with TRBD1. Germline V gene lookup returns CDR1 WSHSY and CDR2 SAAADI. Germline trimming cut 5 bases from V and 9 bases from J; bases unmatched to any gene: 10. CDR3 length: 14 amino acids. The DNA for the CDR3 is TGCGCCAGCAGTACTAGGGGGCGAGAGGGTGAGCAGTTCTTC. Its protein product is CASSTRGREGEQFF.

The V call is TRBV2, the J call TRBJ2-7, with D possibly TRBD1 on 5 matching bases. The V gene's germline CDR1 is SNHLY and CDR2 FYNNEI. The CDR3 extends over 13 amino acids. V was cut by 3 bases and J by 13 bases, with 19 bases left in between. Here the CDR3 reads CASSDLMVTGVYF. For the CDR3, the DNA is TGTGCCAGCAGTGATCTTATGGTAACAGGCGTATACTTC.

The V gene is TRBV6-5, the J gene TRBJ1-2; D unresolved. The V and J ends lost 6 bases and 2 bases respectively, with 10 bases between them. The CDR3 spans 13 residues. Germline V gene data show CDR1 as MNHEY and CDR2 as SVGAGI. CDR3 amino acids: CASSRTENYGYTF. The CDR3 DNA sequence: TGTGCCAGCAGCAGAACAGAAAACTATGGCTACACCTTC.

V usage is TRBV4-3 and J usage is TRBJ2-3; the D gene is possibly TRBD2 (5 bases). Germline CDR1 LGHNA, CDR2 YSLEER. The V end was cut by 4 bases, the J end by 4 bases, with 12 bases between. The CDR3 extends over 14 amino acids. In DNA form, the CDR3 reads TGCGCCAGCAGCCCGTCGGCGGGTCCAGATACGCAGTATTTT. Translating gives CASSPSAGPDTQYF.